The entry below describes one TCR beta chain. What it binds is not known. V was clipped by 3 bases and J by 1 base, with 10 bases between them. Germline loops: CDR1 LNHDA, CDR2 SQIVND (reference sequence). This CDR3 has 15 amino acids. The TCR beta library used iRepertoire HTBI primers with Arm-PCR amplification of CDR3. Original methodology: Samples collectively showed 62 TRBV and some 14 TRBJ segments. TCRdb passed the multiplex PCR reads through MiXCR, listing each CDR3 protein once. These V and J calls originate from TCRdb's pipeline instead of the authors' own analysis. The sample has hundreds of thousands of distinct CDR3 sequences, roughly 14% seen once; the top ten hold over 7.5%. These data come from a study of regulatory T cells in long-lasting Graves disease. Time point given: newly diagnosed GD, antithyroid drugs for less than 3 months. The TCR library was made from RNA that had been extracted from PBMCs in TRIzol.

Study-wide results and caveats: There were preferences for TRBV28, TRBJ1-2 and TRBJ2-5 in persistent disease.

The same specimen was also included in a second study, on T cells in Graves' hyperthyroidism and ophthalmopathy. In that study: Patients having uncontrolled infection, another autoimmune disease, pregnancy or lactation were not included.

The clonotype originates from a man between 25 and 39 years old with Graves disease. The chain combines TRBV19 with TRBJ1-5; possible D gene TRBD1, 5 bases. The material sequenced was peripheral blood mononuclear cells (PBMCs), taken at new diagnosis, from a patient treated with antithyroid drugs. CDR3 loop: CASSIGTVSNQPQHF. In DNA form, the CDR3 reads TGTGCCAGTAGTATTGGGACGGTGAGCAATCAGCCCCAGCATTTT.